Listed below are T cell receptor beta chains from one sample, sequenced in a study of shared clonotypes between healthy human individuals. Sequenced by immunoSEQ multiplex PCR; TCRdb stores in-frame clones only, minus some. The sample carries some 800,000 clones, about 91% recorded once. Sample: naive CD8+ T cells sorted from blood. These receptors came from a young man in good health. Each CDR3 is given with its conserved first and last residue. The D gene is left open where the match is weak. Rows give clone size only sometimes, using once, few, many, or a class for an expanded clone.

D gene	J gene	V gene	clone size	CDR3 protein	CDR3 DNA
.	TRBJ1-1	TRBV27	.	CASSRGLNTEAFF	TGTGCCAGCAGTCGGGGGTTGAACACTGAAGCTTTCTTT
TRBD2	TRBJ2-7	TRBV19	.	CASSLAGGAYEQYF	TGTGCCAGCAGCCTAGCGGGAGGGGCCTACGAGCAGTACTTC
.	TRBJ1-4	TRBV27	.	CASTSRPWEKLFF	TGTGCCAGCACCTCTCGCCCTTGGGAAAAACTGTTTTTT
TRBD2	TRBJ2-1	TRBV2	.	CASSLGTSGELSYNEQFF	TGTGCCAGCAGTTTGGGGACTAGCGGAGAACTCTCCTACAATGAGCAGTTCTTC
.	TRBJ1-2	TRBV29-1	.	CSVVGLGGYTF	TGCAGCGTTGTGGGGCTTGGTGGCTACACCTTC
TRBD1	TRBJ2-5	TRBV11-2	.	CASSLAFSGQVNQETQYF	TGTGCCAGCAGCTTAGCTTTCTCGGGACAGGTGAACCAAGAGACCCAGTACTTC
.	TRBJ2-7	TRBV10-3	.	CAISDSYEQYF	TGTGCCATCAGTGACTCCTACGAGCAGTACTTC
.	TRBJ2-7	TRBV7-9	.	CASSPTGGPDPYEQYF	TGTGCCAGCAGCCCGACAGGTGGGCCCGATCCCTACGAGCAGTACTTC
.	TRBJ2-2	TRBV29-1	.	CSVEGAGVGELFF	TGCAGCGTTGAAGGGGCCGGGGTCGGGGAGCTGTTTTTT
.	TRBJ2-7	TRBV11-3	.	CASSLGLASNYEQYF	TGTGCCAGCAGCTTAGGGCTAGCGTCAAATTACGAGCAGTACTTC
TRBD1	TRBJ2-7	TRBV13	few	CASSLAGTGNYEQYF	TGTGCCAGCAGCTTAGCCGGGACAGGGAACTACGAGCAGTACTTC
TRBD2	TRBJ2-7	TRBV6-1	.	CASSEGRVSEQYF	TGTGCCAGCAGTGAGGGGAGGGTAAGCGAGCAGTACTTC
TRBD1	TRBJ2-7	TRBV9	once	CASSPPDRAHEQYF	TGTGCCAGCAGCCCCCCGGACAGGGCCCACGAGCAGTACTTC
.	TRBJ2-2	TRBV5-8	.	CASSLGNTGELFF	TGTGCCAGCAGCTTGGGGAACACCGGGGAGCTGTTTTTT
.	TRBJ2-5	TRBV27	once	CASSLLAQPGVQETQYF	TGTGCCAGCAGTTTATTAGCGCAGCCGGGAGTCCAAGAGACCCAGTACTTC
.	TRBJ2-7	TRBV6-5	.	CASSYEGQGYEQYF	TGTGCCAGCAGTTACGAAGGGCAGGGCTACGAGCAGTACTTC
.	TRBJ2-5	TRBV7-8	.	CASSLRAGQETQYF	TGTGCCAGCAGCTTACGGGCAGGGCAAGAGACCCAGTACTTC
.	TRBJ2-2	TRBV11-2	once	CASSSSSGRFTGELFF	TGTGCCAGCAGCTCCTCCAGCGGAAGATTCACCGGGGAGCTGTTTTTT